Following are 18 T cell receptor beta chains from one sample sequenced in a study of T cell responses to AZD1222 COVID-19 vaccine. Clones were read by immunoSEQ multiplex PCR, and TCRdb kept only the in-frame ones, dropping some. The data contain about 140,000 clones, about 92% of them singletons. The material sequenced was peripheral blood, taken after recovery from COVID-19. These receptors were taken from an adult who had recovered from COVID-19.

The chain has TRBV7-3 and TRBJ2-1, with 11 bases lining up with TRBD2. This CDR3 has 15 residues. Per germline, CDR1 SGHTA and CDR2 FQGTGA. The junction had 8 bases not matched to a gene; V was cut back by 5 bases and J by 8 bases. The DNA of the CDR3 is TGTGCCAGCAGCCTTACTAGCGGGAGAACGGATGAGCAGTTCTTC. Encoded protein: CASSLTSGRTDEQFF. Looking up the rest from reference TRBV7-3 and TRBJ2-1 gives the full variable domain: GAGVSQTPSNKVTEKGKYVELRCDPISGHTALYWYRQSLGQGPEFLIYFQGTGAADDSGLPNDRFFAVRPEGSVSTLKIQRTERGDSAVYLCASSLTSGRTDEQFFGPGTRLTVL.

The chain is built from TRBV29-1 and TRBJ2-7; D might be TRBD1 (6 bases). This CDR3 comprises 16 residues. V was clipped by 7 bases and J by 2 bases, with 24 bases between them. From germline, CDR1 is SQVTM and CDR2 ANQGSEA. This CDR3 is CSGWGSTGMDTYEQYF. In nucleotides, the CDR3 is TGCAGCGGTTGGGGATCAACAGGGATGGACACCTACGAGCAGTACTTC.

The rearrangement joins TRBV7-2 to TRBJ2-5; perhaps TRBD1 as D (6 bases). The CDR3 is 14 residues long. V was trimmed by 5 bases and J by 6 bases, leaving 16 bases between them. Germline assignment: CDR1 SGHTA and CDR2 FQGNSA. The CDR3 protein is CASSPRQEFKTQYF. Here the CDR3 DNA reads TGTGCCAGCAGCCCAAGACAGGAGTTTAAGACCCAGTACTTC. Full variable domain (remainder filled in from reference TRBV7-2 and TRBJ2-5): GAGVSQSPSNKVTEKGKDVELRCDPISGHTALYWYRQSLGQGLEFLIYFQGNSAPDKSGLPSDRFSAERTGGSVSTLTIQRTQQEDSAVYLCASSPRQEFKTQYFGPGTRLLVL.

V gene TRBV7-3 combines with J gene TRBJ1-2, with 7 bases fitting TRBD1. Germline-derived CDR1 and CDR2 are SGHTA and FQGTGA. Trimming removed 2 bases from V and 2 bases from J; junction bases left unmatched: 5. CDR3 length equals 15 residues. CDR3 DNA sequence: TGTGCCAGCAGCTTATATCCAGGGGGAAACTATGGCTACACCTTC. Its translation: CASSLYPGGNYGYTF.

The chain has TRBV19 and TRBJ2-7; 7 bases agree with TRBD2. Unmatched junction bases numbered 11, after V lost 7 bases and J lost 5 bases. CDR1 LNHDA and CDR2 SQIVND come from the germline V gene (reference sequence). This CDR3 has 14 amino acids. The CDR3 spells CASTTGGTFDEQYF. The CDR3 bases are TGTGCCAGTACTACGGGGGGAACGTTCGACGAGCAGTACTTC.

The CDR3 here is CASSQGWGGEQFF. The CDR3 coding sequence is TGCGCCAGCAGCCAAGGTTGGGGAGGTGAGCAGTTCTTC. This sequence joins TRBV4-1 and TRBJ2-1; maybe TRBD2 (6 bases). Deletions cut 1 base from V and 9 bases from J, with 10 bases between. This CDR3 region has 13 residues. Germline CDR1 MGHRA, CDR2 YSYEKL.

In this sample, this clone turned up once. This sequence joins TRBV6-5 and TRBJ2-2, with a tentative D call TRBD2 (6 bases). This CDR3 has 15 residues. Looked up from germline, CDR1 is MNHEY and CDR2 is SVGAGI. Trimming stripped 8 bases from V and 1 base from J, with 14 bases between. The CDR3 spells CASCPWRENTGELFF. The CDR3 bases are TGTGCCAGCTGCCCCTGGCGGGAGAACACCGGGGAGCTGTTTTTT.

The chain has TRBV7-3 and TRBJ1-6; D gene ambiguous. Per the germline V gene, CDR1 is SGHTA and CDR2 is FQGTGA. This CDR3 has 15 residues. Trimming cost V 3 bases and J 5 bases, with 11 bases left between them. CDR3 in amino acids: CASSLEGRDNSPLHF. Here the CDR3 DNA reads TGTGCCAGCAGCTTGGAAGGGAGGGATAATTCACCCCTCCACTTT.

Here the CDR3 reads CSASANSGREKLFF. DNA of the CDR3: TGCAGTGCTAGTGCCAACTCGGGACGGGAAAAACTGTTTTTT. V and J are TRBV20-1 and TRBJ1-4, with a tentative D call TRBD1 (5 bases). Looked up from germline, CDR1 is DFQATT and CDR2 is SNEGSKA (reference sequence). This CDR3 has 14 residues. V was pared by 3 bases and J by 8 bases, with 16 bases between.

The chain carries TRBV27 and TRBJ2-2; TRBD1 agrees at 7 bases. Germline V gives CDR1 MNHEY, CDR2 SMNVEV (reference sequence). The CDR3 is 15 amino acids. With V trimmed by 4 bases and J by 5 bases, 7 bases remained unmatched. CDR3: CASSSHYRGTGELFF. The CDR3, as DNA: TGTGCCAGCAGTTCGCACTACAGGGGAACCGGGGAGCTGTTTTTT.

The chain joins TRBV28 to TRBJ1-2; no clear D gene. The ends were cut back, 1 base at V and 2 bases at J, with 14 bases in the middle. This CDR3 region has 16 residues. The V gene's germline CDR1 is MDHEN and CDR2 SYDVKM. The CDR3 nucleotides read TGTGCCAGCAGTTTATCCCCTGTTATCCCGAACTATGGCTACACCTTC. This gives the protein CASSLSPVIPNYGYTF.

This chain connects TRBV4-1 to TRBJ2-2, with D uncertain. Germline-derived CDR1 and CDR2 are MGHRA and YSYEKL. The V end was cut by 4 bases, the J end by 0 bases, with 6 bases between. This CDR3 has 14 amino acids. CDR3 sequence: CASSRQTNTGELFF. The DNA for the CDR3 is TGCGCCAGCAGCCGCCAAACGAACACCGGGGAGCTGTTTTTT.

The J gene is TRBJ2-7, the V gene TRBV28, with 7 nucleotides matching TRBD1. V trimming: 5 bases; J trimming: 8 bases; junction bases outside the gene matches: 6. Germline V CDR1 and CDR2: MDHEN, SYDVKM. The CDR3 sequence is 12 residues long. CDR3 DNA sequence: TGTGCCAGCAGTCCGGGACAGTCTAAGCAGTACTTC. This gives the protein CASSPGQSKQYF.

This chain uses TRBV10-3 with TRBJ1-5; no reliable D call. CDR3 length: 16 amino acids. CDR1 ENHRY and CDR2 SYGVKD come from the germline V gene. V gave up 1 base and J gave up 0 bases, with 10 bases separating them. The CDR3 DNA reads as TGTGCCATCAGTGAGTTTGCCAGTTATAGCAATCAGCCCCAGCATTTT. This sequence encodes CAISEFASYSNQPQHF.

This chain joins TRBV15 and TRBJ1-3; 7 nucleotides match TRBD1. CDR3 length equals 14 residues. Germline CDR1 and CDR2: LNHNV and YYDKDF (reference sequence). With 5 bases clipped from V and 3 bases from J, the junction kept 4 bases outside the gene matches. For the CDR3, the DNA is TGTGCCACCAGCCAGGGACAGAGTGGAAACACCATATATTTT. This encodes CATSQGQSGNTIYF. Full variable domain (outside the CDR3, taken from reference TRBV15 and TRBJ1-3): DAMVIQNPRYQVTQFGKPVTLSCSQTLNHNVMYWYQQKSSQAPKLLFHYYDKDFNNEADTPDNFQSRRPNTSFCFLDIRSPGLGDTAMYLCATSQGQSGNTIYFGEGSWLTVV.

J is TRBJ2-7 and V is TRBV2, with TRBD2 identical over 8 bases. The CDR3 has 15 amino acids. V shed 4 bases and J 3 bases; nucleotides not matched to a gene: 8. The V gene's germline CDR1 is SNHLY and CDR2 FYNNEI. The CDR3 DNA reads TGTGCCAGCAGTGGCTTTGCGGGAGGCGACTACGAGCAGTACTTC. Protein: CASSGFAGGDYEQYF.

CDR3 nucleotides: TGTGCCAGCAGTACGGGACTACCCAACACAGATACGCAGTATTTT. This codes for CASSTGLPNTDTQYF. V gene TRBV28 combines with J gene TRBJ2-3; 7 bases are shared with TRBD2. The CDR3 loop spans 15 amino acids. CDR1 MDHEN and CDR2 SYDVKM come from the germline V gene. Losses at the gene ends were 5 bases for V and 2 bases for J; bases not matched to a gene: 7.

The genes are TRBV27 and TRBJ2-7; 7 bases match TRBD2. Germline V gene sequence: CDR1 MNHEY, CDR2 SMNVEV (reference sequence). V trimming: 1 base; J trimming: 12 bases; junction bases outside the gene matches: 12. This CDR3 has 14 amino acids. CDR3 DNA: TGTGCCAGCAGTTTATTGGGCGCGACTAGCCTGATGTACTTC. Its protein is CASSLLGATSLMYF.